A selection of T cell receptor beta chains follows, all from one sample in a study of CD8 T cells in Susac syndrome. In TCRdb, the immunoSEQ multiplex PCR reads were re-called with MiXCR into one record per CDR3 protein. This sample has about 130,000 distinct CDR3 sequences, with just under 95% found just once. Material for sequencing was CD4+ T cells from PBMCs. Receptor source: a human donor in good health. CDR3s include the opening cysteine and the closing phenylalanine or tryptophan. A D gene is named only where the DNA matches it firmly. Clone size is shown for a subset of rows, as once, few, many or a class of expanded clone.

d_gene	j_gene	abundance	v_gene	CDR3nt	CDR3aa
NA	TRBJ1-4	NA	TRBV5-6	TGTGCCAGCAGCTTGGGGTTCCGGGTCGAAAAACTGTTTTTT	CASSLGFRVEKLFF
TRBD1	TRBJ2-5	NA	TRBV5-4	TGTGCCAGCAGCTCGCAAAAACAGGGGGCTGGCGAGACCCAGTACTTC	CASSSQKQGAGETQYF
NA	TRBJ2-1	NA	TRBV5-5	TGTGCCAGCAGCACCGGACAGCATTGGGATGAGCAGTTCTTC	CASSTGQHWDEQFF
NA	TRBJ2-3	NA	TRBV20-1	TGCAGTGCTAGAGCCGGAAGGGATACGCAGTATTTT	CSARAGRDTQYF
TRBD1	TRBJ2-5	NA	TRBV29-1	TGCAGCGTGGGGACAGGGGTCATAGAGACCCAGTACTTC	CSVGTGVIETQYF
NA	TRBJ1-1	NA	TRBV5-1	TGCGCCAGCAGCTTTCTCCAGACGGTGAACACTGAAGCTTTCTTT	CASSFLQTVNTEAFF
TRBD2	TRBJ2-5	NA	TRBV20-1	TGCAGTGCTTATGTTGGTGGAGCGGGAGACTCTAAAGAGACCCAGTACTTC	CSAYVGGAGDSKETQYF
NA	TRBJ1-6	once	TRBV18	TGTGCCAGCTCACAAGGGACGGATCATAGTTCACCCCTCCACTTT	CASSQGTDHSSPLHF
TRBD1	TRBJ1-1	NA	TRBV20-1	TGCAGTGCTAGAGGGCCACTGGGACAGGGGATGATTAACGTGGGCACTGAAGCTTTCTTT	CSARGPLGQGMINVGTEAFF
NA	TRBJ1-3	NA	TRBV29-1	TGCAGCGTTGAAGGAGACGTAAGAAGTGGAAACACCATATATTTT	CSVEGDVRSGNTIYF
NA	TRBJ1-1	NA	TRBV20-1	TGCAGTGCTAGAGATCCGGGGGGGCTCTTGTCCACTGAAGCTTTCTTT	CSARDPGGLLSTEAFF
NA	TRBJ2-7	NA	TRBV29-1	TGCAGCGTTGGCCGGGACTACGAGCAGTACTTC	CSVGRDYEQYF
NA	TRBJ1-1	NA	TRBV2	TGTGCCAGCAGGCCCATGGATACTGAAGCTTTCTTT	CASRPMDTEAFF
NA	TRBJ1-2	NA	TRBV5-5	TGTGCCAGCAGCTTGGAAGGGAGAGGTCTTGGCTACACCTTC	CASSLEGRGLGYTF
NA	TRBJ1-4	NA	TRBV5-1	TGCGCCAGCAGCTTGTATGGGGAAAAACTGTTTTTT	CASSLYGEKLFF